Below, 22 T cell receptor beta chains from the same sample are listed, as sequenced in a study of T cell responses to AZD1222 COVID-19 vaccine. Assay used: immunoSEQ multiplex PCR; TCRdb lists only in-frame clones, some missing. Among some 150,000 clones listed, around 90% were seen once. This specimen consisted of peripheral blood, obtained 28 days after the second AZD1222 dose. The source of these receptors is an adult who received the AZD1222 COVID-19 vaccine.

J is TRBJ1-3 and V is TRBV2, with D hard to call. V lost 4 bases, J lost 0 bases, and 7 bases lay in between. The CDR3 sequence is 14 residues long. Per germline, CDR1 SNHLY and CDR2 FYNNEI. DNA of the CDR3: TGTGCCAGCAGTGCTTCTAACTCTGGAAACACCATATATTTT. Protein sequence: CASSASNSGNTIYF. Full variable domain (rest looked up from reference TRBV2 and TRBJ1-3): EPEVTQTPSHQVTQMGQEVILRCVPISNHLYFYWYRQILGQKVEFLVSFYNNEISEKSEIFDDQFSVERPDGSNFTLKIRSTKLEDSAMYFCASSASNSGNTIYFGEGSWLTVV.

V is TRBV5-6 and J is TRBJ2-4; tentative D call: TRBD2 (5 bases). The CDR3 loop spans 16 amino acids. V lost 3 bases and J lost 0, with 13 bases in between. Germline V lookup: CDR1 SGHDT, CDR2 YYEEEE. Written as DNA, the CDR3 is TGTGCCAGCAGCTCGTTCAAAGGACTAGCCAAAAACATTCAGTACTTC. As protein: CASSSFKGLAKNIQYF.

The J gene is TRBJ2-2, the V gene TRBV10-1; D ambiguous. The CDR3 runs to 14 residues. Germline CDR1 reads WNHNN; CDR2 reads SYGVQD (reference sequence). The V gene lost 2 bases and the J gene lost 4 bases, with 8 bases spanning the gap. The CDR3 bases are TGCGCCAGCAGTGAGGTTCTATTCACCGGGGAGCTGTTTTTT. This gives the protein CASSEVLFTGELFF.

The chain couples TRBV2 to TRBJ2-5, with a tentative D call TRBD2 (6 bases). CDR3 length: 15 amino acids. Per the germline V gene, CDR1 is SNHLY and CDR2 is FYNNEI. V lost 3 bases to trimming and J lost 3 bases, with 14 bases between them. CDR3 sequence: CASSEATRREETQYF. CDR3 DNA: TGTGCCAGCAGTGAGGCGACTAGGAGGGAAGAGACCCAGTACTTC. The whole variable domain, remainder taken from reference TRBV2 and TRBJ2-5, is EPEVTQTPSHQVTQMGQEVILRCVPISNHLYFYWYRQILGQKVEFLVSFYNNEISEKSEIFDDQFSVERPDGSNFTLKIRSTKLEDSAMYFCASSEATRREETQYFGPGTRLLVL.

The chain has TRBV18 and TRBJ2-7; tentatively, D is TRBD2 (7 bases). Between the trimmed V and J ends, which lost 4 bases and 1 base, there was a span of 17 bases. The germline CDR1 and CDR2 sequences are KGHSH and LQKENI. The CDR3 is 16 residues long. CDR3 residues: CASSLRGAEQSYEQYF. CDR3 nucleotides: TGTGCCAGCTCACTCCGGGGGGCAGAACAATCCTACGAGCAGTACTTC.

The chain carries TRBV5-1 and TRBJ1-5; D gene ambiguous. The CDR3 runs to 15 residues. The germline CDR1 and CDR2 sequences are SGHRS and YFSETQ. Trimming removed 0 bases from V and 4 bases from J, with 11 bases in between. CDR3 DNA: TGCGCCAGCAGCTTGGGTGGGTCCACAAATCAGCCCCAGCATTTT. This sequence encodes CASSLGGSTNQPQHF.

This chain connects TRBV18 to TRBJ2-1, with TRBD1 identical over 9 bases. The length of the CDR3 is 16 residues. Germline loops: CDR1 KGHSH, CDR2 LQKENI. V trimming: 3 bases; J trimming: 2 bases; junction bases outside the gene matches: 5. In DNA form, the CDR3 reads TGTGCCAGCTCACCTGGGGACAGGGACCCCTACAATGAGCAGTTCTTC. This translates into CASSPGDRDPYNEQFF. Full variable domain (outside the CDR3, taken from reference TRBV18 and TRBJ2-1): NAGVMQNPRHLVRRRGQEARLRCSPMKGHSHVYWYRQLPEEGLKFMVYLQKENIIDESGMPKERFSAEFPKEGPSILRIQQVVRGDSAAYFCASSPGDRDPYNEQFFGPGTRLTVL.

The chain couples TRBV5-6 to TRBJ1-5; 9 bases are a match to TRBD1. The trim removed 4 bases at V and 7 bases at J, leaving 9 bases unmatched. Per the germline V gene, CDR1 is SGHDT and CDR2 is YYEEEE. CDR3 length equals 15 residues. The CDR3 DNA is TGTGCCAGCAGCATACGGGACAGGGCAAGACAGCCCCAGCATTTT. Translation gives CASSIRDRARQPQHF. Looking up the rest from reference TRBV5-6 and TRBJ1-5 gives the full variable domain: DAGVTQSPTHLIKTRGQQVTLRCSPKSGHDTVSWYQQALGQGPQFIFQYYEEEERQRGNFPDRFSGHQFPNYSSELNVNALLLGDSALYLCASSIRDRARQPQHFGDGTRLSIL.

V usage is TRBV4-1 and J usage is TRBJ1-4; D gene unclear. The germline V gene encodes CDR1 MGHRA and CDR2 YSYEKL. The ends were cut back, 0 bases at V and 0 bases at J, with 8 bases in the middle. The CDR3 has 16 residues. CDR3 amino acids: CASSQDSGATNEKLFF. CDR3 nucleotides: TGCGCCAGCAGCCAAGATTCGGGTGCAACTAATGAAAAACTGTTTTTT.

The chain uses TRBV18 and TRBJ1-3; D remains ambiguous. Germline assignment: CDR1 KGHSH and CDR2 LQKENI. The V end lost 4 bases, the J end lost 0 bases, and 10 bases lay between the germline ends. The CDR3 consists of 15 residues. The CDR3 DNA follows: TGTGCCAGCTCACTACAAGGGAGCTCTGGAAACACCATATATTTT. It codes for CASSLQGSSGNTIYF. Drawing the rest from reference TRBV18 and TRBJ1-3, the complete variable domain is NAGVMQNPRHLVRRRGQEARLRCSPMKGHSHVYWYRQLPEEGLKFMVYLQKENIIDESGMPKERFSAEFPKEGPSILRIQQVVRGDSAAYFCASSLQGSSGNTIYFGEGSWLTVV.

The chain is built from TRBV7-8 and TRBJ2-7; TRBD2 agrees at 8 bases. Germline-derived CDR1 and CDR2 are SGHVS and FQNEAQ. Trimming took 2 bases from V and 3 from J; bases not matched to a gene: 3. This CDR3 has 14 amino acids. Here the CDR3 DNA reads TGTGCCAGCAGCTTAACGGGAGGGAGCTACGAGCAGTACTTC. Its protein is CASSLTGGSYEQYF.

This chain uses TRBV19 with TRBJ2-5, with D perhaps being TRBD1 or TRBD2 (5 bases each). CDR1 and CDR2 from the germline V gene are LNHDA and SQIVND (reference sequence). V lost 7 bases and J lost 5, with 17 bases in between. The CDR3 covers 14 residues. Written as DNA, the CDR3 is TGTGCCAGTACCCAGAGGGGCGAATCGGAGACCCAGTACTTC. It translates to CASTQRGESETQYF.

The chain joins TRBV19 to TRBJ1-2, with D perhaps TRBD1 (5 bases). Per germline, CDR1 LNHDA and CDR2 SQIVND (reference sequence). V lost 6 bases and J 0 bases, leaving 17 bases between the germline ends. This CDR3 has 16 residues. The CDR3 region has the DNA TGTGCCAGTAGCCGGGACCCCCGTTCCCCTAACTATGGCTACACCTTC. Protein product: CASSRDPRSPNYGYTF.

This rearrangement joins TRBV15 to TRBJ1-6, with 9 bases matching TRBD1. The CDR3 runs 16 residues. Germline assignment: CDR1 LNHNV and CDR2 YYDKDF (reference sequence). The ends lost 1 base at V and 10 bases at J; junction bases unmatched: 8. The CDR3 reads CATSRAMTGGRSPLHF. DNA of the CDR3: TGTGCCACCAGCAGAGCTATGACAGGGGGTAGGTCACCCCTCCACTTT.

A few counts support this clone. The chain combines TRBV18 with TRBJ2-7, with a tentative D call TRBD2 (5 bases). CDR1 and CDR2 (germline): KGHSH, LQKENI. V was pared by 0 bases and J by 0 bases, with 15 bases between. The length of the CDR3 is 17 residues. In DNA form, the CDR3 reads TGTGCCAGCTCACCACCGGGAGACACCCAGGACTCCTACGAGCAGTACTTC. Translating gives CASSPPGDTQDSYEQYF.

The chain carries TRBV4-1 and TRBJ1-5, with D possibly matching TRBD1 (6 bases). This CDR3 region has 17 residues. Between the trimmed V and J ends, which lost 4 bases and 1 base, there was a span of 17 bases. In germline, CDR1 is MGHRA, CDR2 YSYEKL. DNA for the CDR3: TGCGCCAGCAGCCCCCGGATGGGGGGCCGAAGCAATCAGCCCCAGCATTTT. It yields the protein CASSPRMGGRSNQPQHF.

The rearrangement uses TRBV5-4 and TRBJ2-1; D is uncertain. The V end lost 4 bases, the J end lost 4 bases, and 12 bases lay between the germline ends. Germline V CDR1 and CDR2: SGHNT, YYREEE (reference sequence). The CDR3 runs to 14 residues. CDR3 amino acids: CASSPAEAYNEQFF. As DNA, the CDR3 is TGTGCCAGCAGCCCCGCGGAAGCGTACAATGAGCAGTTCTTC.

The chain carries TRBV28 and TRBJ1-1; D is ambiguous. This CDR3 has 11 amino acids. With 4 bases removed from V and 5 bases from J, the gap between germline ends came to 5 bases. The V gene's germline CDR1 is MDHEN and CDR2 SYDVKM. The DNA for the CDR3 is TGTGCCAGCAGTTCGGTGACTGAAGCTTTCTTT. It specifies CASSSVTEAFF.

The gene calls are TRBV3-1 (or the pseudogene TRBV3-2) and TRBJ2-1, with TRBD2 matching over 8 bases. Germline lookup yields CDR1 LGHDT and CDR2 YNNKEL (reference sequence). The CDR3 runs to 14 residues. Germline trimming cut 3 bases from V and 8 bases from J; bases unmatched to any gene: 6. The CDR3 bases are TGTGCCAGCAGCCAGCGGGACGGGAGGGATGAGCAGTTCTTC. It encodes CASSQRDGRDEQFF.

This clone appeared a single time. This chain connects TRBV4-1 to TRBJ1-5; 9 bases agree with TRBD1. The CDR3 is 16 residues long. Per the germline V gene, CDR1 is MGHRA and CDR2 is YSYEKL. V lost 6 bases and J lost 1; bases outside the gene matches: 7. CDR3 sequence: CASSQGQGKSNQPQHF. CDR3 nucleotides: TGCGCCAGCAGTCAGGGACAGGGCAAGAGCAATCAGCCCCAGCATTTT.

This chain links TRBV19 with TRBJ1-5; D is undetermined. This CDR3 has 14 residues. The germline V gene has CDR1 LNHDA and CDR2 SQIVND (reference sequence). Deletions cut 7 bases from V and 2 bases from J, with 12 bases between. The CDR3 DNA sequence: TGTGCCAGTATGAATCGGGGAGGCAATCAGCCCCAGCATTTT. Amino acid sequence: CASMNRGGNQPQHF.

This sequence joins TRBV5-1 and TRBJ2-7; D is undetermined. Trimming took 0 bases from V and 7 from J, leaving 5 bases between them. CDR1 is SGHRS, CDR2 YFSETQ, per germline. The CDR3 loop spans 11 amino acids. This CDR3 reads CASSLAEEQYF. The CDR3 DNA sequence: TGCGCCAGCAGCTTGGCGGAGGAGCAGTACTTC.